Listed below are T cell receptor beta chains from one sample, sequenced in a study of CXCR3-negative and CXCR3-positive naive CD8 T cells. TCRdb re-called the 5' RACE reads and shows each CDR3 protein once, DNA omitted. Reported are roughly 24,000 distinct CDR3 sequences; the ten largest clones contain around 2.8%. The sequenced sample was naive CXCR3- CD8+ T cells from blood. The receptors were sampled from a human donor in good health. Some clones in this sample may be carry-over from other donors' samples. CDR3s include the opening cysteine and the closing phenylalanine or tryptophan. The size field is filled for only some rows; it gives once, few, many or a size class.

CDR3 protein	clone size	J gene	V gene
CSVVGGTSGGAVDTQYF	NA	TRBJ2-3	TRBV29-1
CASSPNAQDRGPYNEQFF	NA	TRBJ2-1	TRBV7-3
CASSLPGPGTEAFF	medium-sized	TRBJ1-1	TRBV28
CSGGTETLEQFF	NA	TRBJ2-1	TRBV29-1
CASSSGQASNQPQHF	medium-sized	TRBJ1-5	TRBV6-5
CASSFVAGTDTQYF	NA	TRBJ2-3	TRBV28
CASSPRGRETQYF	NA	TRBJ2-5	TRBV14
CSVRRAGFEAFF	NA	TRBJ1-1	TRBV29-1
CSARDGGFRETQYF	NA	TRBJ2-5	TRBV20-1
CSATSGGSSYNEQFF	NA	TRBJ2-1	TRBV20-1
CSVVDIGKNTEAFF	NA	TRBJ1-1	TRBV29-1